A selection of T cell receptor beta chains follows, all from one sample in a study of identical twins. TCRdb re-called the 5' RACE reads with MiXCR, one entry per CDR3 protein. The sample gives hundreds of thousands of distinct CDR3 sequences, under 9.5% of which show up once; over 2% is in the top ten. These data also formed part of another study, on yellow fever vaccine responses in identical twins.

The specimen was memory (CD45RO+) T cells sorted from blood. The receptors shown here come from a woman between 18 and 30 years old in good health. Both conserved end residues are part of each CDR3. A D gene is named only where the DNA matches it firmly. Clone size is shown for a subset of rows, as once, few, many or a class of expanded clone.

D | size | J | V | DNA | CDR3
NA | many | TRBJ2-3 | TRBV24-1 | TGTGCCACCAGTGATCCTAAGGGGGGCGATACGCAGTATTTT | CATSDPKGGDTQYF
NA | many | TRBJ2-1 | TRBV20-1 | TGCAGTGCCCGGGAGCTAGTTAGTTTGAATGAGCAGTTCTTC | CSARELVSLNEQFF
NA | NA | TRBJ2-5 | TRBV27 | TGTGCCAGCAGTCCCGTCGGGCGGCAAGAGACCCAGTACTTC | CASSPVGRQETQYF
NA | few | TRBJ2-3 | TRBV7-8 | TGTGCCAGCAGCTTAGCAATGGGTCTCACTAGCACAGATACGCAGTATTTT | CASSLAMGLTSTDTQYF
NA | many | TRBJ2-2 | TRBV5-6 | TGTGCCAGCAGCTTGGGGGCCACAAACACCGGGGAGCTGTTTTTT | CASSLGATNTGELFF
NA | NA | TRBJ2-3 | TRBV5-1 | TGCGCCAGCAGCTTGGAAGGGGGGGGTGTGGCTACGCAGTATTTT | CASSLEGGGVATQYF
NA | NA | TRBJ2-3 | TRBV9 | TGTGCCAGCACACCAACAGATGGACACACAGATACGCAGTATTTT | CASTPTDGHTDTQYF
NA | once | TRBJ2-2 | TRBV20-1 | TGCAGTGCTCCTGGGGGGGGCTCCGGGGAGCTGTTTTTT | CSAPGGGSGELFF
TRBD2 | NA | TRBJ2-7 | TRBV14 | TGTGCCAGCAGCTCACATAGCGGGAGGGGCGAGCAGTACTTC | CASSSHSGRGEQYF
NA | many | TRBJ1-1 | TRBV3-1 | TGTGCCAGCAGCCAAGGAAGCTCCGGGACCTTCGTCACTGAAGCTTTCTTT | CASSQGSSGTFVTEAFF
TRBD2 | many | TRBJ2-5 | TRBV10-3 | TGTGCCATCAGTGATCCGGGACTAGGTGCTGAGACCCAGTACTTC | CAISDPGLGAETQYF
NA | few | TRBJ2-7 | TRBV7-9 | TGTGCCAGCAGCCCCTCCGGGGCCGAGCAGTACTTC | CASSPSGAEQYF
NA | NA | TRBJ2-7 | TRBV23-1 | TGCGCCAGCAACTCTGTTGAGCAGTACTTC | CASNSVEQYF
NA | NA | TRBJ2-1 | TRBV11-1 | TGTGCCAGCAGCCGTGAACTGCCGGGACTCATAGGCTCTCTCAATGAGCAGTTCTTC | CASSRELPGLIGSLNEQFF
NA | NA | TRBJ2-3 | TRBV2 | TGTGCCAGCAGCGAAGACTGGGATACGCAGTATTTT | CASSEDWDTQYF
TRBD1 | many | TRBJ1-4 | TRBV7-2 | TGTGCCACCAACCGGGACAGGGACGAAAAACTGTTTTTT | CATNRDRDEKLFF
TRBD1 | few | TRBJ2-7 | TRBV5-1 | TGCGCCAGCAGCTTGGCGACACAGGGGGCTTTCGAGCAGTACTTC | CASSLATQGAFEQYF
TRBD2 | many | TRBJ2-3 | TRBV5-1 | TGCGCCAGCAGCTTGGCACTAGCGCACAACACAGATACGCAGTATTTT | CASSLALAHNTDTQYF
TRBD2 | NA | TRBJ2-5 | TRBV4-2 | TGTGCCAGGAGCCCCGGGTTACTAGCGCGGGGGGTCCAAGAGACCCAGTACTTC | CARSPGLLARGVQETQYF
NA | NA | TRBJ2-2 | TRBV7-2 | TGTGCCAGCAGCCAGAGGACAGTGAACACCGGGGAGCTGTTTTTT | CASSQRTVNTGELFF
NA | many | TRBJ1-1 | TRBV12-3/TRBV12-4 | TGTGCCAGCAGTTTCGTTCAGAACACTGAAGCTTTCTTT | CASSFVQNTEAFF
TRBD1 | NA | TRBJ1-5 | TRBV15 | TGTGCCACCAGCGCAGGGAGGGGGCGCGGAAGGCCCCAGCATTTT | CATSAGRGRGRPQHF
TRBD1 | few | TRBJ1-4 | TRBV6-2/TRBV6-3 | TGTGCCAGCAGTTACTTTGGATCGGGACAGGGTTCGGGAAAACTGTTTTTT | CASSYFGSGQGSGKLFF
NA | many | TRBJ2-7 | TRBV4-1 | TGCGCCAGCAGCCAACAAGAGTACTACGAGCAGTACTTC | CASSQQEYYEQYF
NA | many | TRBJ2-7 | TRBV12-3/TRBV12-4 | TGTGCCAGCAGTTTAGCCGATTTCCCCGGTGAGCAGTACTTC | CASSLADFPGEQYF
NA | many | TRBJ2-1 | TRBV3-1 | TGTGCCAGCAGCCGAGCGGCCTCCCCATCAGAAGGTGAGCAGTTCTTC | CASSRAASPSEGEQFF
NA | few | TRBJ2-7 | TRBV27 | TGTGCCAGCGGCGACCTCCCCTACGAGCAGTACTTC | CASGDLPYEQYF
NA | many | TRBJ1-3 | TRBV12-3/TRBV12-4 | TGTGCCAGCAGTTTAGACAGGGCGGCGAACACCATATATTTT | CASSLDRAANTIYF
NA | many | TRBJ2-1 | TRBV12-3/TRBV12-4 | TGTGCCAGCAGTCCGGAGACAGGTGGGCGTCACAATGAGCAGTTCTTC | CASSPETGGRHNEQFF
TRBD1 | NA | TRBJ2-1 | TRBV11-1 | TGTGCCAGCAGCAAAACAGGGGCCGAAAACTACAATGAGCAGTTCTTC | CASSKTGAENYNEQFF
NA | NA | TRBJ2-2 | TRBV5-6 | TGTGCCAGCAGCTTCGGTCGGCAAATCACCGGGGAGCTGTTTTTT | CASSFGRQITGELFF
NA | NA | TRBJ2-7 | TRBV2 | TGTGCCAGCACCGATTACGGGAGCTCGTACGAGCAGTACTTC | CASTDYGSSYEQYF
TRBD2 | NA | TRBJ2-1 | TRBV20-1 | TGCAGTGCTCCGGGGACTAGCGGGAGCCGGGCCTACAATGAGCAGTTCTTC | CSAPGTSGSRAYNEQFF
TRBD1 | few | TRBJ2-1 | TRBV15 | TGTGCCACCAGCAGACCAACAGGGGTGGGCCTCTACAATGAGCAGTTCTTC | CATSRPTGVGLYNEQFF
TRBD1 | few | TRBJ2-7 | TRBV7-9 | TGTGCCAGCCAGGGGGCCGACTACGAGCAGTACTTC | CASQGADYEQYF
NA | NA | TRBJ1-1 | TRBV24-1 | TGTGCCACCAGCTCTAGGGGAGGTACTGAAGCTTTCTTT | CATSSRGGTEAFF
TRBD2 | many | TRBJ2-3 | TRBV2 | TGTGCCAGCAGAACTAGGACTAGCGGGAGTCAAGATACGCAGTATTTT | CASRTRTSGSQDTQYF
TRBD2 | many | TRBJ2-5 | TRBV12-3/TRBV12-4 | TGTGCCAGCAGTACCGGGACTAGCGGGACTGGGGAGACCCAGTACTTC | CASSTGTSGTGETQYF
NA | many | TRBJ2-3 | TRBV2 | TGTGCCAGCAGTGGGCCACCCAGATCGGCCAATACGCAGTATTTT | CASSGPPRSANTQYF
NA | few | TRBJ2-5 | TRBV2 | TGTGCCAGCAGTGAAAGTAGCGGAAGGTACCAAGAGACCCAGTACTTC | CASSESSGRYQETQYF
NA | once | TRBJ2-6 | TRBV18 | TGTGCCAGCTCACCTCGGGCCACCGCTTCTGGGGCCAACGTCCTGACTTTC | CASSPRATASGANVLTF
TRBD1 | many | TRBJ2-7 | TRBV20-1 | TGCAGTGGGGGGCGGACAGGGGGCTCCTACGAGCAGTACTTC | CSGGRTGGSYEQYF
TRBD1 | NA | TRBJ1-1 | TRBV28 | TGTGCCAGCAGCCGGACAGGGGAGAGAGCTGAAGCTTTCTTT | CASSRTGERAEAFF
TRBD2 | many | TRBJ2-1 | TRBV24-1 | TGTGCCACCGGGGGGATGGAGCGGGGTACCTACAATGAGCAGTTCTTC | CATGGMERGTYNEQFF
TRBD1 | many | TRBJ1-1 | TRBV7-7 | TGTGCCAGCAGCCCCGAAACTACAGGGGGCCACACTGAAGCTTTCTTT | CASSPETTGGHTEAFF
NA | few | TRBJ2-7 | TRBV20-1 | TGCAGTGCTAGAGGAACCCGGGATTACGAGCAGTACTTC | CSARGTRDYEQYF
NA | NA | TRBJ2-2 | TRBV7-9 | TGTGCCAGCAGCCCCGGACTGATCACCGGGGAGCTGTTTTTT | CASSPGLITGELFF
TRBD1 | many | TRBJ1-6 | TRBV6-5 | TGTGCCAGCAGTTACTCGAAGGGGACAGCAAATTCACCCCTCCACTTT | CASSYSKGTANSPLHF
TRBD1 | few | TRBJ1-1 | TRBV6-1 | TGTGCCAGCAGTGAGGCTTTGGACAGGGGCTCTGAAGCTTTCTTT | CASSEALDRGSEAFF
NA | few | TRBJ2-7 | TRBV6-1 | TGTGCCAGCATCCTGACCCACGGCTACGAGCAGTACTTC | CASILTHGYEQYF
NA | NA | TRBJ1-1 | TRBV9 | TGTGCCAGCACCCACCCCCAGGGTTGGAACACTGAAGCTTTCTTT | CASTHPQGWNTEAFF
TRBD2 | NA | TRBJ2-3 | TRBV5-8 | TGTGCCAGCAGCTTGTTTGCGGGAGTTGGCACAGATACGCAGTATTTT | CASSLFAGVGTDTQYF
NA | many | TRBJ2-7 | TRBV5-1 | TGCGCCAGCAGCCGGGGGACAGACTCCTACGAGCAGTACTTC | CASSRGTDSYEQYF